The 28 T cell receptor beta chains below come from one sample, sequenced in a study of blood T cell repertoires in COVID-19. Measured with immunoSEQ multiplex PCR; TCRdb has only the in-frame clones, and not every one. The sample shows some 100,000 clones, about 88% of them seen only once. Sequencing was done on a sample of peripheral blood. The receptors shown here come from a man in his thirties or forties in a cohort sampled during active COVID-19.

The chain recombines TRBV5-6 with TRBJ1-5; 9 nucleotides agree with TRBD1. The CDR3 totals 16 residues. The germline gives CDR1 SGHDT, CDR2 YYEEEE. J was trimmed by 2 bases and V by 1 base; bases with no gene match: 4. Here the CDR3 reads CASSLLTGGRNQPQHF. CDR3 DNA sequence: TGTGCCAGCAGCTTGCTGACAGGGGGGCGCAATCAGCCCCAGCATTTT. Full variable domain (missing parts from reference TRBV5-6 and TRBJ1-5): DAGVTQSPTHLIKTRGQQVTLRCSPKSGHDTVSWYQQALGQGPQFIFQYYEEEERQRGNFPDRFSGHQFPNYSSELNVNALLLGDSALYLCASSLLTGGRNQPQHFGDGTRLSIL.

The chain employs TRBV27 and TRBJ2-7; 9 bases line up with TRBD1. V lost 5 bases to trimming and J lost 2 bases; unmatched junction nucleotides: 4. Germline V gives CDR1 MNHEY, CDR2 SMNVEV (reference sequence). The CDR3 loop spans 14 amino acids. As DNA, the CDR3 is TGTGCCAGCAGTAACGGGGACAGGGCCTACGAGCAGTACTTC. Its translation: CASSNGDRAYEQYF.

The chain combines TRBV5-1 with TRBJ2-6; 11 bases align to TRBD1. Trimming removed 3 bases from V and 3 bases from J; junction bases left unmatched: 8. The CDR3 runs to 18 residues. The germline V gene encodes CDR1 SGHRS and CDR2 YFSETQ. This CDR3 is CASSSTGTGGGGANVLTF. CDR3 coding DNA: TGCGCCAGCAGCTCGACCGGGACAGGGGGTGGTGGGGCCAACGTCCTGACTTTC. Full variable domain (missing parts from reference TRBV5-1 and TRBJ2-6): KAGVTQTPRYLIKTRGQQVTLSCSPISGHRSVSWYQQTPGQGLQFLFEYFSETQRNKGNFPGRFSGRQFSNSRSEMNVSTLELGDSALYLCASSSTGTGGGGANVLTFGAGSRLTVL.

The V gene is TRBV7-2, the J gene TRBJ2-3; D is ambiguous. Germline V CDR1 and CDR2: SGHTA, FQGNSA. The length of the CDR3 is 15 residues. With 5 bases removed from V and 1 base from J, the gap between germline ends came to 13 bases. CDR3 loop: CASSPARGGTDTQYF. CDR3 nucleotides: TGTGCCAGCAGCCCGGCCCGTGGAGGCACAGATACGCAGTATTTT. The full variable domain, its missing parts supplied by reference TRBV7-2 and TRBJ2-3, is GAGVSQSPSNKVTEKGKDVELRCDPISGHTALYWYRQSLGQGLEFLIYFQGNSAPDKSGLPSDRFSAERTGGSVSTLTIQRTQQEDSAVYLCASSPARGGTDTQYFGPGTRLTVL.

The V gene is TRBV10-2, the J gene TRBJ2-3; D remains unclear. The germline gives CDR1 WSHSY, CDR2 SAAADI. CDR3 length equals 14 residues. V was pared by 2 bases and J by 0 bases, with 6 bases between. In DNA, the CDR3 is TGCGCCAGCAGTGAGCCTCCTAGCACAGATACGCAGTATTTT. Translation: CASSEPPSTDTQYF.

This chain connects TRBV5-1 to TRBJ2-3; TRBD1 matches at 10 bases. The CDR3 sequence is 14 residues long. V shed 3 bases and J 4 bases; nucleotides not matched to a gene: 2. Germline assignment: CDR1 SGHRS and CDR2 YFSETQ. The CDR3 nucleotides read TGCGCCAGCAGCTCGACAGGGGGCGCAGATACGCAGTATTTT. Translating gives CASSSTGGADTQYF.

The CDR3 DNA is TGTGCCAGCAGCTTAGTTGAAGCGAGCACAGATACGCAGTATTTT. Amino acid sequence: CASSLVEASTDTQYF. The chain links TRBV7-2 to TRBJ2-3; no clear D. The germline V gene encodes CDR1 SGHTA and CDR2 FQGNSA. CDR3 size: 15 residues. Trimming removed 1 base at V and 0 bases at J, with 8 bases between.

The CDR3 sequence is CAWSTGSYNEQFF. In DNA form, the CDR3 reads TGTGCCTGGAGTACGGGCTCCTACAATGAGCAGTTCTTC. This chain uses TRBV30 with TRBJ2-1; D not certain. The germline gives CDR1 GTSNPN, CDR2 SVGIG (reference sequence). This CDR3 comprises 13 residues. Trimming removed 2 bases at V and 0 bases at J, with 5 bases between.

This chain uses TRBV27 with TRBJ1-6; a possible D gene is TRBD1 (5 bases). V was pared by 5 bases and J by 6 bases, with 14 bases between. Germline V gene data show CDR1 as MNHEY and CDR2 as SMNVEV (reference sequence). The CDR3 spans 15 residues. CDR3 amino acids: CASSPYRQPNSPLHF. CDR3 nucleotides: TGTGCCAGCAGTCCCTACCGACAGCCTAATTCACCCCTCCACTTT.

This chain connects TRBV5-1 to TRBJ1-1; 7 bases agree with TRBD1. V lost 0 bases, J lost 2 bases, and 4 bases stayed unmatched. The CDR3 length is 15 residues. Germline V CDR1 and CDR2: SGHRS, YFSETQ. CDR3 residues: CASSLAGTVNTEAFF. CDR3 nucleotide sequence: TGCGCCAGCAGCTTGGCCGGGACAGTTAACACTGAAGCTTTCTTT.

This chain uses TRBV6-5 with TRBJ2-5; 8 nucleotides match TRBD1. J gave up 5 bases and V 5 bases, and 4 bases lay outside the gene matches. The germline CDR1 and CDR2 sequences are MNHEY and SVGAGI. This CDR3 is built from 13 residues. The CDR3 DNA reads TGTGCCAGCAGTCAGGGGGCAATCGAGACCCAGTACTTC. Protein product: CASSQGAIETQYF.

The rearrangement joins TRBV13 to TRBJ1-6, with 7 bases identical to TRBD1. With 6 bases clipped from V and 5 bases from J, the junction kept 4 bases outside the gene matches. CDR1 and CDR2 from the germline V gene are PRHDT and FYEKMQ (reference sequence). The CDR3 is made up of 14 amino acids. The CDR3 DNA follows: TGTGCCAGCAGTCCACAGGGGAATAATTCACCCCTCCACTTT. This encodes CASSPQGNNSPLHF.

This chain joins TRBV10-3 and TRBJ2-6, with a weak D call TRBD1 (6 bases). With 6 bases removed from V and 3 bases from J, the gap between germline ends came to 9 bases. Germline CDR1 reads ENHRY; CDR2 reads SYGVKD. The CDR3 is 14 amino acids. Here the CDR3 reads CAISRGDGANVLTF. The DNA of the CDR3 is TGTGCCATCAGCAGGGGAGATGGGGCCAACGTCCTGACTTTC.

The CDR3 DNA reads as TGTGCCAGCAGCGTAGCGCTAGCGGATTTCACCGGGGAGCTGTTTTTT. Encoded protein: CASSVALADFTGELFF. The chain has TRBV9 and TRBJ2-2, with 7 bases fitting TRBD2. Germline CDR1 is SGDLS and CDR2 is YYNGEE. V shed 0 bases and J 4 bases; nucleotides not matched to a gene: 6. The length of the CDR3 is 16 residues.

The V gene is TRBV19, the J gene TRBJ1-2; 11 bases are a match to TRBD1. The germline V gene encodes CDR1 LNHDA and CDR2 SQIVND (reference sequence). This CDR3 is built from 14 residues. The junction had 4 bases not matched to a gene; V was cut back by 7 bases and J by 3 bases. For the CDR3, the DNA is TGTGCCAGTACCGGGACAGGGGGATACTATGGCTACACCTTC. Its protein product is CASTGTGGYYGYTF.

A word on this clone: Other DNA sequences within the sample encode an identical CDR3. The chain couples TRBV9 to TRBJ2-2; tentative D call: TRBD2 (5 bases). Germline assignment: CDR1 SGDLS and CDR2 YYNGEE. Trimming stripped 10 bases from V and 0 bases from J, with 16 bases between. The CDR3 has 15 residues. The DNA for the CDR3 is TGTGCCCCGAGCGGATATGGACCGAACACCGGGGAGCTGTTTTTT. Its protein is CAPSGYGPNTGELFF. The entire variable domain, with the rest obtained from reference TRBV9 and TRBJ2-2, is as follows: DSGVTQTPKHLITATGQRVTLRCSPRSGDLSVYWYQQSLDQGLQFLIQYYNGEERAKGNILERFSAQQFPDLHSELNLSSLELGDSALYFCAPSGYGPNTGELFFGEGSRLTVL.

The chain joins TRBV30 to TRBJ1-2; D perhaps matches TRBD1 (5 bases). CDR1 is GTSNPN, CDR2 SVGIG, per germline (reference sequence). The CDR3 consists of 12 residues. Trimming stripped 0 bases from V and 7 bases from J, with 9 bases between. The CDR3 is CAWSVKGSGYTF. In nucleotides, the CDR3 is TGTGCCTGGAGTGTAAAGGGGTCTGGCTACACCTTC.

The chain combines TRBV10-3 with TRBJ2-5; 8 positions agree with TRBD1. V dropped 6 bases and J dropped 5; count of bases not matched to a gene: 8. Germline CDR1 reads ENHRY; CDR2 reads SYGVKD. The CDR3 is made up of 14 amino acids. In DNA, the CDR3 is TGTGCCATCAGCTTGACAGGGGAACGGGAGACCCAGTACTTC. It is translated as CAISLTGERETQYF.

This chain uses TRBV6-2 or TRBV6-3 with TRBJ1-6, with D possibly matching TRBD1 (5 bases). The germline V gene has CDR1 MNHEY and CDR2 SVGEGT. The CDR3 has 17 amino acids. With 5 bases removed from V and 10 bases from J, the gap between germline ends came to 24 bases. The CDR3 is CASSEGRTYHRESPLHF. In nucleotides, the CDR3 is TGTGCCAGCAGTGAGGGACGGACCTACCACCGGGAGTCACCCCTCCACTTT.

This chain connects TRBV19 to TRBJ2-7; perhaps TRBD1 as D (6 bases). The CDR3 totals 15 residues. Trimming took off 5 bases at V and 2 bases at J, with 16 bases between the two ends. The germline CDR1 and CDR2 sequences are LNHDA and SQIVND (reference sequence). CDR3 sequence (DNA): TGTGCCAGTAGTTCCTTAAGGGACACCGCCTACGAGCAGTACTTC. This sequence encodes CASSSLRDTAYEQYF.

The chain employs TRBV27 and TRBJ2-1; weak D call: TRBD1 (6 bases). Between the trimmed V and J ends, which lost 6 bases and 4 bases, there was a span of 13 bases. Germline CDR1 is MNHEY and CDR2 is SMNVEV (reference sequence). This CDR3 spans 14 amino acids. CDR3 region: CASRGAESYNEQFF. For the CDR3, the DNA is TGTGCCAGCAGGGGGGCTGAGTCGTACAATGAGCAGTTCTTC.

The chain is built from TRBV4-1 and TRBJ2-5, with 12 nucleotides matching TRBD2. This CDR3 is 16 amino acids long. The V and J ends lost 3 bases and 4 bases, in that order; junction bases with no gene match: 6. Germline loops: CDR1 MGHRA, CDR2 YSYEKL. DNA of the CDR3: TGCGCCAGCAGCCACGAATGGACTAGCGGGGTAGAGACCCAGTACTTC. Residues: CASSHEWTSGVETQYF.

This clone was recorded once. The V and J genes are TRBV11-2 and TRBJ1-1, with 8 bases aligning to TRBD1. Germline CDR1 SGHAT, CDR2 FQNNGV. This CDR3 region has 17 residues. V lost 1 base and J lost 2; bases outside the gene matches: 9. Here the CDR3 DNA reads TGTGCCAGCAGCTTAGGTGGGGCAGGGGGCGCCAACACTGAAGCTTTCTTT. Its protein product is CASSLGGAGGANTEAFF.

The chain carries TRBV19 and TRBJ2-5; D might be TRBD1 (5 bases). V gave up 4 bases and J gave up 2 bases, with 11 bases separating them. Germline CDR1 is LNHDA and CDR2 is SQIVND (reference sequence). The CDR3 contains 14 residues. CDR3 bases: TGTGCCAGTAGTAGCTACAGGCCTCAAGAGACCCAGTACTTC. Protein: CASSSYRPQETQYF.

On this clone: Different DNA sequences within this sample yield the same CDR3. The chain is built from TRBV13 and TRBJ2-5; no clear D. Germline V CDR1 and CDR2: PRHDT, FYEKMQ (reference sequence). With 3 bases removed from V and 5 bases from J, the gap between germline ends came to 4 bases. The CDR3 is 11 residues long. CDR3 DNA: TGTGCCAGCAGCTTCGGGGAGACCCAGTACTTC. It encodes CASSFGETQYF. Based on the CDR3 plus reference TRBV13 and TRBJ2-5, the full variable domain is AAGVIQSPRHLIKEKRETATLKCYPIPRHDTVYWYQQGPGQDPQFLISFYEKMQSDKGSIPDRFSAQQFSDYHSELNMSSLELGDSALYFCASSFGETQYFGPGTRLLVL.

The chain recombines TRBV7-8 with TRBJ1-2; tentative D call: TRBD1 (5 bases). The germline CDR1 and CDR2 sequences are SGHVS and FQNEAQ. This CDR3 has 16 residues. V lost 5 bases and J lost 7, with 23 bases in between. The CDR3 protein is CASSPDTGGAASGYTF. CDR3 bases: TGTGCCAGCAGCCCCGACACGGGTGGGGCGGCGTCTGGCTACACCTTC.

The genes are TRBV5-4 and TRBJ2-3; a weak D match, TRBD1 (5 bases). The ends were cut back, 4 bases at V and 5 bases at J, with 17 bases in the middle. There are 15 residues in the CDR3. CDR1 and CDR2 (germline): SGHNT, YYREEE (reference sequence). The CDR3 here is CASSPSLRVQDTQYF. The CDR3 DNA is TGTGCCAGCAGCCCATCCCTCAGGGTGCAAGATACGCAGTATTTT.

The count of this clone is one. The chain joins TRBV15 to TRBJ2-7, with 7 bases fitting TRBD1. The CDR3 loop spans 15 amino acids. V lost 2 bases, J lost 4 bases, and 8 bases stayed unmatched. Looked up from germline, CDR1 is LNHNV and CDR2 is YYDKDF (reference sequence). CDR3 bases: TGTGCCACCAGCAGATTTCCAGACAGGGCTTACGAGCAGTACTTC. It yields the protein CATSRFPDRAYEQYF.